These T cell receptor beta chains were read from a single sample in a study of cytomegalovirus exposure and HLA in healthy donors. Here immunoSEQ multiplex PCR was the method, and the copy in TCRdb shows in-frame clones only, minus some. The data contain roughly 160,000 clones, about 82% of them seen just once; the ten biggest clones take up 1%. Source material: PBMCs. The receptors come from a woman in her forties or fifties in good health and CMV-seropositive. The CDR3 runs from the conserved cysteine through the conserved F or W. D genes are given only for firm matches. A clone size is listed for some rows: how often the clone was seen (once, few, many), or a class if it is expanded.

v_call,clone_size,j_call,d_call,cdr3_aa,cdr3_nt
TRBV27,.,TRBJ2-5,TRBD1,CASSLRGRAETQYF,TGTGCCAGCAGTTTAAGGGGGCGGGCAGAGACCCAGTACTTC
TRBV28,.,TRBJ1-2,.,CASSGRGRRYGYTF,TGTGCCAGCAGTGGCAGGGGACGAAGGTATGGCTACACCTTC
TRBV27,.,TRBJ1-2,.,CASSRRGSYGYTF,TGTGCCAGCAGCCGTAGGGGGAGCTATGGCTACACCTTC
TRBV9,.,TRBJ1-1,TRBD1,CASTLTGMNTEAFF,TGTGCCAGCACCTTGACAGGGATGAACACTGAAGCTTTCTTT
TRBV18,.,TRBJ2-3,.,CASSPTGTDTQYF,TGTGCCAGCTCACCCACAGGGACAGATACGCAGTATTTT
TRBV4-3,.,TRBJ1-3,.,CASSPQGSGNTIYF,TGCGCCAGCAGCCCACAGGGCTCTGGAAACACCATATATTTT
TRBV5-4,.,TRBJ2-3,TRBD2,CASSSGLATDTQYF,TGTGCCAGCAGCTCCGGACTAGCAACAGATACGCAGTATTTT
TRBV9,few,TRBJ1-1,TRBD1,CASSADQGAVNTEAFF,TGTGCCAGCAGCGCAGATCAGGGGGCGGTGAACACTGAAGCTTTCTTT
TRBV5-6,.,TRBJ2-7,TRBD2,CASSPRLAGGALVSYEQYF,TGTGCCAGCAGCCCCCGTCTAGCGGGAGGTGCCTTAGTCTCCTACGAGCAGTACTTC
TRBV5-4,.,TRBJ2-5,TRBD2,CASSLGTSGMGETQYF,TGTGCCAGCAGCTTGGGGACTAGCGGGATGGGAGAGACCCAGTACTTC
TRBV9,.,TRBJ2-1,TRBD2,CASSPPFAGGQSEQFF,TGTGCCAGCAGCCCCCCCTTTGCGGGAGGTCAGAGTGAGCAGTTCTTC
TRBV2,once,TRBJ2-3,.,CASIRTRRADTQYF,TGTGCCAGCATCAGAACTAGAAGGGCAGATACGCAGTATTTT
TRBV10-3,.,TRBJ2-5,TRBD1,CAISAGGTAQETQYF,TGTGCCATCAGTGCCGGTGGGACAGCCCAAGAGACCCAGTACTTC
TRBV11-1,few,TRBJ2-3,TRBD1,CASSLARTGSTDTQYF,TGTGCCAGCAGCCTAGCCCGGACAGGGAGCACAGATACGCAGTATTTT
TRBV5-4,.,TRBJ2-1,.,CASSNTSLRGNEQFF,TGTGCCAGCAGCAACACGTCCCTCCGGGGCAATGAGCAGTTCTTC
TRBV5-4,.,TRBJ2-1,.,CASSFRAASNEQFF,TGTGCCAGCAGCTTCAGGGCAGCAAGCAATGAGCAGTTCTTC
TRBV5-6,.,TRBJ2-2,.,CASSYTRSANTGELFF,TGTGCCAGCAGCTACACTAGATCCGCGAACACCGGGGAGCTGTTTTTT
TRBV9,.,TRBJ2-1,TRBD1,CASSPIGQGAQNEQFF,TGTGCCAGCAGCCCAATCGGACAGGGGGCGCAAAATGAGCAGTTCTTC
TRBV29-1,.,TRBJ1-2,.,CSVESQAGYGYTF,TGCAGCGTTGAATCACAGGCGGGGTATGGCTACACCTTC
TRBV10-3,once,TRBJ1-2,.,CAIRGGGGYTF,TGTGCCATCAGGGGGGGTGGTGGCTACACCTTC
TRBV27,once,TRBJ1-1,TRBD1,CASSPDRVGTEAFF,TGTGCCAGCAGTCCGGACAGGGTTGGCACTGAAGCTTTCTTT
TRBV27,.,TRBJ2-7,TRBD1,CASSPGGYEQYF,TGTGCCAGCAGTCCAGGGGGTTACGAGCAGTACTTC
TRBV6-5,few,TRBJ1-2,.,CASSRTVFYGYTF,TGTGCCAGCAGTCGGACAGTTTTCTATGGCTACACCTTC
TRBV4-3,few,TRBJ2-3,.,CASSRGLRRDGSTDTQYF,TGCGCCAGCAGCCGCGGACTAAGGCGGGATGGAAGCACAGATACGCAGTATTTT
TRBV12-5,few,TRBJ2-6,.,CASADSGANVLTF,TGTGCTAGTGCAGACTCTGGGGCCAACGTCCTGACTTTC
TRBV10-3,.,TRBJ2-7,.,CAISAAATYEQYF,TGTGCCATCAGTGCGGCGGCTACCTACGAGCAGTACTTC
TRBV18,.,TRBJ2-7,.,CASSPTSGWHEQYF,TGTGCCAGCTCACCCACGTCGGGGTGGCACGAGCAGTACTTC
TRBV28,.,TRBJ1-3,.,CANAHSGNTIYF,TGTGCCAACGCACACTCTGGAAACACCATATATTTT
TRBV4-2,.,TRBJ1-1,.,CASSQGIQNTEAFF,TGTGCCAGCAGCCAAGGCATACAGAACACTGAAGCTTTCTTT
TRBV25-1,.,TRBJ2-3,.,CASSEEGAALDTQYF,TGTGCCAGCAGTGAGGAGGGGGCGGCTCTAGATACGCAGTATTTT
TRBV5-1,.,TRBJ1-6,.,CASSLAFRDSPLHF,TGCGCCAGCAGCTTGGCATTCAGGGATTCACCCCTCCACTTT
TRBV7-2,.,TRBJ2-1,TRBD2,CASSWDYHNEQFF,TGTGCCAGCTCTTGGGACTACCACAATGAGCAGTTCTTC
TRBV9,.,TRBJ2-6,.,CASSAETVGGSGANVLTF,TGTGCCAGCAGCGCTGAGACGGTCGGGGGCTCTGGGGCCAACGTCCTGACTTTC
TRBV5-1,.,TRBJ2-3,TRBD2,CASSPGTSGSTDTQYF,TGCGCCAGCAGCCCCGGGACTAGCGGGAGCACAGATACGCAGTATTTT
TRBV5-8,few,TRBJ1-2,.,CASSFGGYEGYGYTF,TGTGCCAGCAGCTTCGGCGGTTACGAGGGTTATGGCTACACCTTC
TRBV28,.,TRBJ1-1,.,CASSLRQEAFF,TGTGCCAGCAGCCTTCGACAGGAAGCTTTCTTT
TRBV10-3,.,TRBJ1-2,.,CAISPEPGYGYTF,TGTGCCATCAGCCCTGAGCCGGGGTATGGCTACACCTTC
TRBV5-1,few,TRBJ2-1,.,CASSFPSDGNEQFF,TGCGCCAGCAGCTTCCCTAGCGACGGCAATGAGCAGTTCTTC
TRBV7-3,once,TRBJ2-4,TRBD1,CASSYDRENIQYF,TGTGCCAGCAGCTACGACAGGGAAAACATTCAGTACTTC
TRBV14,.,TRBJ1-4,.,CASSQPHNEKLFF,TGTGCCAGCAGCCAACCCCATAATGAAAAACTGTTTTTT
TRBV5-6,once,TRBJ2-1,.,CASSAGTYNEQFF,TGTGCCAGCAGCGCAGGAACCTACAATGAGCAGTTCTTC
TRBV18,.,TRBJ2-3,TRBD1,CASSPLSDRVGTDTQYF,TGTGCCAGCTCACCACTCTCGGACAGGGTAGGGACAGATACGCAGTATTTT
TRBV11-1,.,TRBJ1-4,.,CASSFGLANEKLFF,TGTGCCAGCAGCTTCGGCCTAGCCAATGAAAAACTGTTTTTT
TRBV7-2,.,TRBJ1-1,.,CASSLVARGTEAFF,TGTGCCAGCAGCTTAGTTGCCAGGGGCACTGAAGCTTTCTTT
TRBV27,.,TRBJ1-5,.,CASSLKAPRRAYSNQPQHF,TGTGCCAGCAGTTTGAAAGCGCCACGTAGAGCTTATAGCAATCAGCCCCAGCATTTT